This T cell receptor beta chain was recovered during a study of neurological immune-mediated disorders. Regarding the study as a whole: In HTLV-1-associated myelopathy, TCR clonal expansion was greatest, whereas multiple sclerosis had the least, falling below healthy controls. Phylogenetic grouping put 18 of 34 multiple sclerosis patients' repertoires into one related-CDR3 cluster, a possible signature.

This clonotype was found many times. Antigen unknown. V shed 0 bases and J shed 5 bases, with 14 bases lying between them. The CDR3 covers 15 residues. Looked up from germline, CDR1 is DFQATT and CDR2 is SNEGSKA (reference sequence). TCRdb independently ran MiXCR on the 5' RACE reads; one entry per CDR3 protein. The sample has around 50,000 distinct CDR3 sequences, around 3.6% seen once. The sample was PBMCs. This chain joins TRBV20-1 and TRBJ1-5; TRBD1 might be the D (6 bases). This sequence was found in a woman aged 25 to 39 with multiple sclerosis. The CDR3 nucleotides are TGCAGTGCTAGAGATAGAAGGGGGTCTGATCAGCCCCAGCATTTT. It encodes CSARDRRGSDQPQHF.